The 16 T cell receptor beta chains presented below share a single source sample, sequenced in a study of blood T cell repertoires in COVID-19. Produced via immunoSEQ multiplex PCR; TCRdb's table is partial and in-frame only. The sample has roughly 250,000 clones; around 90% are singletons. Sequenced: peripheral blood. Receptors were obtained from a middle-aged woman with acute or convalescent COVID-19.

The genes are TRBV6-5 and TRBJ1-5; 7 bases map to TRBD1. The CDR3 sequence is 16 residues long. Germline CDR1 reads MNHEY; CDR2 reads SVGAGI. The ends lost 0 bases at V and 4 bases at J; junction bases unmatched: 6. The CDR3 loop reads CASSYSGGGRNQPQHF. The CDR3 DNA reads TGTGCCAGCAGTTACTCCGGAGGGGGCCGAAATCAGCCCCAGCATTTT.

The chain has TRBV5-5 and TRBJ2-7, with 7 bases lining up with TRBD1. Germline loops: CDR1 SGHKS, CDR2 YYEKEE (reference sequence). J was trimmed by 4 bases and V by 5 bases; bases with no gene match: 12. This CDR3 contains 15 residues. The CDR3 sequence is CASSTGTANLYEQYV. CDR3 in DNA: TGTGCCAGCAGTACCGGGACAGCGAACCTATACGAGCAGTACGTC.

The chain carries TRBV19 and TRBJ1-1; no definite D call. The CDR3 totals 11 residues. The V gene lost 5 bases and the J gene lost 10 bases, with 11 bases spanning the gap. The germline gives CDR1 LNHDA, CDR2 SQIVND (reference sequence). CDR3 sequence reads: CASSLRDRAFF. The CDR3, as DNA: TGTGCCAGTAGTTTGAGGGATCGAGCTTTCTTT.

A single count supports this clone. This sequence joins TRBV27 and TRBJ1-4, with D perhaps matching TRBD1 (5 bases). Germline V gene sequence: CDR1 MNHEY, CDR2 SMNVEV (reference sequence). Trimming pared 5 bases from V and 6 bases from J, leaving 16 bases between. This CDR3 comprises 15 residues. CDR3 sequence: CASSPYGGGHEKLFF. CDR3 sequence (DNA): TGTGCCAGCAGTCCCTATGGGGGAGGTCATGAAAAACTGTTTTTT.

This chain connects TRBV9 to TRBJ1-2; TRBD1 aligns across 9 bases. Germline lookup yields CDR1 SGDLS and CDR2 YYNGEE. J gave up 5 bases and V 3 bases, and 2 bases lay outside the gene matches. The CDR3 covers 13 residues. The CDR3 bases are TGTGCCAGCAGCGGGGGACAGGGATATGGCTACACCTTC. Translating gives CASSGGQGYGYTF.

This chain uses TRBV7-3 with TRBJ2-7, with D possibly being TRBD1 (6 bases). The V gene lost 5 bases and the J gene lost 3 bases, with 20 bases spanning the gap. Germline CDR1 and CDR2: SGHTA and FQGTGA. The CDR3 runs to 16 residues. CDR3 residues: CASSPHRDKTCYEQYV. DNA for the CDR3: TGTGCCAGCAGCCCCCACCGGGACAAGACATGCTACGAGCAGTACGTC.

The rearrangement joins TRBV3-1 (or the pseudogene TRBV3-2) to TRBJ2-7; tentative D call: TRBD2 (5 bases). The CDR3 is 15 residues long. Trimming pared 4 bases from V and 0 bases from J, leaving 13 bases between. CDR1 is LGHDT and CDR2 is YNNKEL in the germline V gene (reference sequence). Here the CDR3 reads CASSLLGLASYEQYV. The CDR3 DNA follows: TGTGCCAGCAGCCTCCTAGGACTTGCCTCCTACGAGCAGTACGTC.

The J gene is TRBJ2-2, the V gene TRBV7-6; 8 nucleotides agree with TRBD1. Germline values: CDR1 SGHVS, CDR2 FNYEAQ. CDR3 length: 16 amino acids. V lost 2 bases to trimming and J lost 4 bases; unmatched junction nucleotides: 6. CDR3 loop: CASSLRAGGSTGELFF. Here the CDR3 DNA reads TGTGCCAGCAGCTTAAGGGCAGGGGGCAGCACCGGGGAGCTGTTTTTT.

This clone was recorded once. The chain employs TRBV7-7 and TRBJ2-2, with D uncertain. V lost 1 base and J 5 bases, leaving 5 bases between the germline ends. The CDR3 length is 13 residues. The germline CDR1 and CDR2 sequences are SSHAT and FNYEAQ (reference sequence). The CDR3 here is CASSLGATGELFF. The CDR3 nucleotides read TGTGCCAGCAGCTTAGGGGCTACCGGGGAGCTGTTTTTT.

The genes are TRBV19 and TRBJ1-5; D gene uncertain. Germline V gives CDR1 LNHDA, CDR2 SQIVND (reference sequence). Trimming shortened V by 5 bases and J by 1 base, and 9 bases separated the two germline ends. The CDR3 has 14 amino acids. The CDR3 DNA reads TGTGCCAGTAGTCGGGGATTGAGCAATCAGCCCCAGCATTTT. Translated, it gives CASSRGLSNQPQHF.

This clone occurred a few times. This chain uses TRBV2 with TRBJ1-1; no reliable D call. Trimming removed 7 bases from V and 4 bases from J, with 25 bases in between. Germline V lookup: CDR1 SNHLY, CDR2 FYNNEI. The CDR3 is 17 residues long. CDR3 in DNA: TGTGCCAGCACCCTGAGCCCCCCCGCCGCGGGTAGCACTGAAGCTTTCTTT. Its protein is CASTLSPPAAGSTEAFF.

The chain carries TRBV6-5 and TRBJ2-3; 10 bases align to TRBD2. With V trimmed by 6 bases and J by 3 bases, 6 bases remained unmatched. This CDR3 spans 15 amino acids. In germline, CDR1 is MNHEY, CDR2 SVGAGI. The CDR3 DNA reads as TGTGCCAGCAGCTTAGCGGGGGGTCAAACAGATACGCAGTATTTT. Translated: CASSLAGGQTDTQYF.

This chain uses TRBV5-1 with TRBJ1-1; D perhaps matches TRBD1 (5 bases). Looked up from germline, CDR1 is SGHRS and CDR2 is YFSETQ. The CDR3 loop spans 18 amino acids. The ends were cut back, 0 bases at V and 5 bases at J, with 23 bases in the middle. CDR3 in amino acids: CASSLDIAAGRRGTEAFF. The CDR3 bases are TGCGCCAGCAGCTTGGATATAGCGGCAGGGCGGAGGGGAACTGAAGCTTTCTTT.

The CDR3 bases are TGTGCCAGCAGCTCAGGACTAGAAACTTACAATGAGCAGTTCTTC. Protein sequence: CASSSGLETYNEQFF. This rearrangement joins TRBV11-2 to TRBJ2-1; 7 bases align to TRBD2. The CDR3 is 15 residues long. V shed 4 bases and J 4 bases; nucleotides not matched to a gene: 7. Germline CDR1 reads SGHAT; CDR2 reads FQNNGV.

The gene calls are TRBV5-1 and TRBJ1-1; 7 positions match TRBD1. This CDR3 contains 14 residues. After removal of 2 bases from V and 5 bases from J, the junction contained 6 bases not matched to a gene. Germline CDR1 SGHRS, CDR2 YFSETQ. CDR3: CASSLVPGGTEAFF. The CDR3 nucleotides are TGCGCCAGCAGCTTAGTCCCAGGGGGAACTGAAGCTTTCTTT.

The CDR3 region has the DNA TGTGCCAGCAGCGAGGGGACAGCGTATCAGCCCCAGCATTTT. Its protein product is CASSEGTAYQPQHF. The chain recombines TRBV9 with TRBJ1-5; 7 nucleotides align to TRBD1. J was trimmed by 5 bases and V by 3 bases; bases with no gene match: 5. The CDR3 has 14 amino acids. Per germline, CDR1 SGDLS and CDR2 YYNGEE. Full variable domain (outside the CDR3, taken from reference TRBV9 and TRBJ1-5): DSGVTQTPKHLITATGQRVTLRCSPRSGDLSVYWYQQSLDQGLQFLIQYYNGEERAKGNILERFSAQQFPDLHSELNLSSLELGDSALYFCASSEGTAYQPQHFGDGTRLSIL.